One and the same sample provided the 4 T cell receptor beta chains below, sequenced in a study of blood T cells in healthy people across ages. A J-beta primer mix and a sample-barcoded 5' primer were used in a second PCR of about 7 to 12 cycles. TCRdb analysed the 5' RACE reads with MiXCR anew, one entry per CDR3 protein. The sample has about 620,000 distinct CDR3 sequences; roughly half are singletons. The material sequenced was blood. The receptors come from a woman over 75 in good health.

The genes are TRBV28 and TRBJ1-5; no reliable D call. This CDR3 is built from 15 residues. V lost 8 bases and J 1 base, leaving 15 bases between the germline ends. Looked up from germline, CDR1 is MDHEN and CDR2 is SYDVKM. The CDR3 DNA reads TGTGCCAGCCATCTGGGCAGTTCAAGCAATCAGCCCCAGCATTTT. Translating gives CASHLGSSSNQPQHF.

The chain combines TRBV27 with TRBJ2-7; D may be TRBD1 (6 bases). The V gene's germline CDR1 is MNHEY and CDR2 SMNVEV (reference sequence). Trimming took off 6 bases at V and 0 bases at J, with 12 bases between the two ends. CDR3 length: 14 amino acids. CDR3 sequence reads: CASRRQASSYEQYF. DNA of the CDR3: TGTGCCAGCAGGAGACAGGCTAGCTCCTACGAGCAGTACTTC.

The CDR3 is CASSEKGLVDEQFF. CDR3 DNA sequence: TGTGCCAGCAGTGAAAAAGGACTAGTGGATGAGCAGTTCTTC. The genes are TRBV6-1 and TRBJ2-1; TRBD2 aligns across 7 bases. After removal of 2 bases from V and 8 bases from J, the junction contained 6 bases not matched to a gene. This CDR3 has 14 amino acids. Germline V gene lookup returns CDR1 MNHNS and CDR2 SASEGT.

The CDR3 sequence: CASGPMAGVSYEQYF. The CDR3 DNA sequence: TGTGCCAGCGGCCCAATGGCGGGAGTGTCCTACGAGCAGTACTTC. The V gene is TRBV5-5, the J gene TRBJ2-7; 7 bases match TRBD2. The CDR3 extends over 15 amino acids. Germline loops: CDR1 SGHKS, CDR2 YYEKEE (reference sequence). V shed 7 bases, J shed 1 base, and the junction held 11 bases outside the gene matches.